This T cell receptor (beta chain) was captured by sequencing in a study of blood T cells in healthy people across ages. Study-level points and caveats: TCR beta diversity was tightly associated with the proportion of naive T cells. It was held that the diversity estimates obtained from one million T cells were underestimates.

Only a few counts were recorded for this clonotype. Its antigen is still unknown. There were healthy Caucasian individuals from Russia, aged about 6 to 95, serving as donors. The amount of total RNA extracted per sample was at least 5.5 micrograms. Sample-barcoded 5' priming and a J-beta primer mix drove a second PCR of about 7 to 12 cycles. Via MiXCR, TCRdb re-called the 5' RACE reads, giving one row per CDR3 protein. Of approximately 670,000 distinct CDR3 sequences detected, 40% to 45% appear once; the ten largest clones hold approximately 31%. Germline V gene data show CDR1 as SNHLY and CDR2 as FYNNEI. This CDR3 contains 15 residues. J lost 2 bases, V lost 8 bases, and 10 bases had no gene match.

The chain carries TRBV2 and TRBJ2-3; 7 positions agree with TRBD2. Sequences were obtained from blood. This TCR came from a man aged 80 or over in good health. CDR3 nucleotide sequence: TGTGCCAGCGTAAAGCGGGACTACCACACAGATACGCAGTATTTT. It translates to CASVKRDYHTDTQYF.